These 31 T cell receptor beta chains share one sample of origin, sequenced in a study of blood T cell repertoires in COVID-19. This table comes from immunoSEQ multiplex PCR, and its TCRdb copy is limited to in-frame clones, with some not included. The sample lists about 270,000 clones; roughly 83% were seen once. The sample comprised peripheral blood. All receptors derive from a human donor with COVID-19, enrolled during active disease. The donor label of this sample is uncertain.

The chain carries TRBV30 and TRBJ2-7; a weak D match, TRBD2 (7 bases). Deletions cut 8 bases from V and 6 bases from J, with 20 bases between. The CDR3 spans 13 residues. Germline V CDR1 and CDR2: GTSNPN, SVGIG (reference sequence). The DNA of the CDR3 is TGTGCCGGAAGAGTCGGGGGGCCGCTCGAGCAGTACTTC. Its protein is CAGRVGGPLEQYF.

The V gene is TRBV27, the J gene TRBJ2-1; 12 nucleotides match TRBD2. The CDR3 is 16 residues long. Looked up from germline, CDR1 is MNHEY and CDR2 is SMNVEV (reference sequence). V trimming: 0 bases; J trimming: 6 bases; junction bases outside the gene matches: 3. Here the CDR3 DNA reads TGTGCCAGCAGTTTATCTACGGGACTAGCGGGCAATGAGCAGTTCTTC. Translating gives CASSLSTGLAGNEQFF.

The J gene is TRBJ1-2, the V gene TRBV27; possibly TRBD1 for D (5 bases). V lost 5 bases and J 8 bases, leaving 18 bases between the germline ends. This CDR3 spans 14 amino acids. The germline V gene encodes CDR1 MNHEY and CDR2 SMNVEV (reference sequence). CDR3 region: CASSPQGGGGGYTF. CDR3 DNA: TGTGCCAGCAGTCCCCAGGGAGGAGGAGGGGGCTACACCTTC.

The genes are TRBV28 and TRBJ1-5; D is unresolved. The CDR3 is made up of 14 amino acids. Trimming pared 2 bases from V and 6 bases from J, leaving 11 bases between. CDR1 MDHEN and CDR2 SYDVKM come from the germline V gene. DNA for the CDR3: TGTGCCAGCAGTTTACCGTCATGGAGTCAGCCCCAGCATTTT. Translated, it gives CASSLPSWSQPQHF.

The chain is built from TRBV10-3 and TRBJ2-1; 14 nucleotides line up with TRBD2. Germline V CDR1 and CDR2: ENHRY, SYGVKD. CDR3 length equals 15 residues. The trim removed 6 bases at V and 6 bases at J, leaving 4 bases unmatched. DNA for the CDR3: TGTGCCATCAGCGTGGGACTAGCGGGAGCCAATGAGCAGTTCTTC. Its translation is CAISVGLAGANEQFF.

V is TRBV2 and J is TRBJ2-5; D may be TRBD2 (5 bases). This CDR3 contains 14 residues. Trimming pared 6 bases from V and 4 bases from J, leaving 15 bases between. In germline, CDR1 is SNHLY, CDR2 FYNNEI. CDR3 in amino acids: CASRRAAGGETQYF. CDR3 nucleotides: TGTGCCAGCAGGCGGGCGGCGGGTGGAGAGACCCAGTACTTC.

The chain links TRBV29-1 to TRBJ1-1, with D possibly TRBD1 on 5 matching bases. This CDR3 contains 16 residues. Germline V CDR1 and CDR2: SQVTM, ANQGSEA. Trimming removed 2 bases from V and 4 bases from J, with 20 bases in between. CDR3 coding DNA: TGCAGCGTTGAACGGTTGGGTGGGGGGAGCGCCACTGAAGCTTTCTTT. Its protein is CSVERLGGGSATEAFF.

In nucleotides, the CDR3 is TGCGCCAGCAGCTGGGTGGGACAGGGAGGCGGCGAGCAGTACTTC. Amino acids: CASSWVGQGGGEQYF. The chain joins TRBV5-1 to TRBJ2-7, with 9 bases matching TRBD1. From germline, CDR1 is SGHRS and CDR2 YFSETQ. V was pared by 3 bases and J by 6 bases, with 10 bases of the junction left unmatched. The CDR3 is 15 residues long.

This sequence joins TRBV7-2 and TRBJ2-1; 9 bases map to TRBD2. Germline V gives CDR1 SGHTA, CDR2 FQGNSA. Trimming cost V 4 bases and J 2 bases; bases outside gene matches: 3. This CDR3 spans 15 amino acids. CDR3 in amino acids: CASSSAGGPYNEQFF. The CDR3 bases are TGTGCCAGCAGCTCAGCGGGAGGCCCCTACAATGAGCAGTTCTTC.

The gene calls are TRBV7-8 and TRBJ2-7; 9 bases agree with TRBD2. Germline assignment: CDR1 SGHVS and CDR2 FQNEAQ. This CDR3 contains 17 residues. Trimming cost V 5 bases and J 0 bases; bases outside gene matches: 11. The CDR3 region is CASSPFGLAGLSYEQYF. For the CDR3, the DNA is TGTGCCAGCAGCCCATTCGGGCTAGCGGGACTCTCCTACGAGCAGTACTTC. Together with reference TRBV7-8 and TRBJ2-7, the CDR3 gives the full variable domain: GAGVSQSPRYKVAKRGQDVALRCDPISGHVSLFWYQQALGQGPEFLTYFQNEAQLDKSGLPSDRFFAERPEGSVSTLKIQRTQQEDSAVYLCASSPFGLAGLSYEQYFGPGTRLTVT.

This clone was recorded a few times. V and J are TRBV28 and TRBJ2-6; TRBD2 might be the D (6 bases). In germline, CDR1 is MDHEN, CDR2 SYDVKM. The germline V and J ends were trimmed by 6 bases and 2 bases, with 14 bases remaining between them. CDR3 length: 16 residues. CDR3 bases: TGTGCCAGCAGGGGAGGAGGGAGGACTGGGGCCAACGTCCTGACTTTC. It encodes CASRGGGRTGANVLTF.

V is TRBV2 and J is TRBJ1-4; perhaps TRBD1 as D (6 bases). Germline V gene data show CDR1 as SNHLY and CDR2 as FYNNEI. V was shortened by 2 bases and J by 7 bases, with 14 bases between the two germline ends. CDR3 length: 15 residues. The CDR3 DNA reads as TGTGCCAGCAGTGAAATCAGGGGCGCGGTTGAAAAACTGTTTTTT. Amino acid sequence: CASSEIRGAVEKLFF.

CDR3 region: CASSWDRGQPQHF. For the CDR3, the DNA is TGTGCCAGCTCCTGGGACAGGGGTCAGCCCCAGCATTTT. The rearrangement joins TRBV27 to TRBJ1-5; 10 bases fit TRBD1. The germline V gene has CDR1 MNHEY and CDR2 SMNVEV (reference sequence). After removal of 8 bases from V and 6 bases from J, the junction contained 4 bases not matched to a gene. The CDR3 totals 13 residues.

This rearrangement joins TRBV19 to TRBJ2-2; D gene uncertain. Germline-derived CDR1 and CDR2 are LNHDA and SQIVND (reference sequence). The V and J ends lost 2 bases and 4 bases respectively, with 8 bases between them. CDR3 length: 14 amino acids. The CDR3, as DNA: TGTGCCAGTAGTATACTACAGTCCACCGGGGAGCTGTTTTTT. It encodes CASSILQSTGELFF. Variable domain in full (rest from reference TRBV19 and TRBJ2-2): DGGITQSPKYLFRKEGQNVTLSCEQNLNHDAMYWYRQDPGQGLRLIYYSQIVNDFQKGDIAEGYSVSREKKESFPLTVTSAQKNPTAFYLCASSILQSTGELFFGEGSRLTVL.

This chain joins TRBV7-9 and TRBJ1-5, with a possible D match to TRBD1 (5 bases). V gave up 4 bases and J gave up 3 bases, with 13 bases separating them. The CDR3 totals 15 residues. Germline V gene lookup returns CDR1 SEHNR and CDR2 FQNEAQ (reference sequence). Written as DNA, the CDR3 is TGTGCCAGCAGCTCAGAGACAGATTACAATCAGCCCCAGCATTTT. This codes for CASSSETDYNQPQHF.

This clone has a handful of counts. The gene calls are TRBV5-1 and TRBJ1-1, with D perhaps matching TRBD1 (5 bases). In germline, CDR1 is SGHRS, CDR2 YFSETQ. The V end was cut by 4 bases, the J end by 1 base, with 23 bases between. CDR3 length: 18 residues. CDR3 region: CASSPSRDGQTGNTEAFF. The CDR3 region has the DNA TGCGCCAGCAGCCCTTCCCGCGACGGACAAACAGGGAACACTGAAGCTTTCTTT.

The rearrangement links TRBV5-1 to TRBJ2-2, with 7 bases fitting TRBD2. The V segment lost 0 bases and the J segment 6 bases; nucleotides outside the gene matches: 5. The CDR3 is made up of 15 amino acids. Germline values: CDR1 SGHRS, CDR2 YFSETQ. The CDR3 DNA is TGCGCCAGCAGCTTGGGGGGACTAACCGCCGGGGAGCTGTTTTTT. Translating it yields CASSLGGLTAGELFF.

V is TRBV6-5 and J is TRBJ2-1; perhaps TRBD1 as D (6 bases). V lost 6 bases and J lost 3, with 15 bases in between. The V gene's germline CDR1 is MNHEY and CDR2 SVGAGI. This CDR3 has 15 amino acids. CDR3 amino acids: CASRTGIGFYNEQFF. The DNA of the CDR3 is TGTGCCAGCAGGACAGGAATAGGGTTCTACAATGAGCAGTTCTTC.

As regards this clone: One end of the junction fails to match germline, which may point to a read error. The rearrangement links TRBV7-7 to TRBJ2-5; D is uncertain. CDR1 and CDR2 (germline): SSHAT, FNYEAQ (reference sequence). The CDR3 is 15 residues long. CDR3 in DNA: TGTGCTAGCAGCCAGTTAGGCCCCCGGGAAGAGACCCAGTACTTC. This gives the protein CASSQLGPREETQYF.

The chain combines TRBV5-4 with TRBJ2-1, with 7 bases aligning to TRBD2. The CDR3 contains 16 residues. V dropped 0 bases and J dropped 10; count of bases not matched to a gene: 13. From germline, CDR1 is SGHNT and CDR2 YYREEE (reference sequence). CDR3 nucleotides: TGTGCCAGCAGCTTGGCCGGTACGGGAGGTCGGGGGGAGCAGTTCTTC. It is translated as CASSLAGTGGRGEQFF.

The rearrangement joins TRBV11-2 to TRBJ2-3; 8 bases are a match to TRBD2. Trimming cost V 1 base and J 0 bases; bases outside gene matches: 9. This CDR3 is 18 amino acids long. CDR1 and CDR2 from the germline V gene are SGHAT and FQNNGV. In nucleotides, the CDR3 is TGTGCCAGCAGCTTAGGAATTGAGGCTAGCGGGAGCACAGATACGCAGTATTTT. Translated, it gives CASSLGIEASGSTDTQYF.

V is TRBV7-2 and J is TRBJ2-1, with 15 bases that match TRBD2. The CDR3 totals 15 residues. In germline, CDR1 is SGHTA, CDR2 FQGNSA. The V segment lost 4 bases and the J segment 8 bases; nucleotides outside the gene matches: 3. The chain's CDR3 is CASSWTSGRGDEQFF. The CDR3 nucleotides read TGTGCCAGCAGCTGGACTAGCGGGAGGGGGGATGAGCAGTTCTTC.

The chain joins TRBV6-2 or TRBV6-3 to TRBJ1-1; D unclear. There are 14 residues in the CDR3. Between the trimmed V and J ends, which lost 5 bases and 5 bases, there was a span of 15 bases. In germline, CDR1 is MNHEY, CDR2 SVGEGT. The CDR3 region has the DNA TGTGCCAGCAGTACCTTGGCCGCGAGGACTGAAGCTTTCTTT. This translates into CASSTLAARTEAFF.

V usage is TRBV28 and J usage is TRBJ1-1; D might be TRBD1 (5 bases). V lost 2 bases and J lost 1, with 14 bases in between. Germline CDR1 MDHEN, CDR2 SYDVKM. The CDR3 totals 16 residues. Here the CDR3 reads CASSLLITGPNTEAFF. CDR3 sequence (DNA): TGTGCCAGCAGTTTACTTATTACAGGTCCGAACACTGAAGCTTTCTTT.

The sample holds one count of this clone. One end of the junction fails to match germline, which may point to a read error. The chain links TRBV5-8 to TRBJ2-1; D might be TRBD2 (6 bases). The germline V gene encodes CDR1 SGHTS and CDR2 YDEGEE. This CDR3 has 11 amino acids. Written as DNA, the CDR3 is TGTGCCAGCAGCCTCATTCGGGACTTCCTCTTC. Translating gives CASSLIRDFLF. Full variable domain (missing parts from reference TRBV5-8 and TRBJ2-1): EAGVTQSPTHLIKTRGQQATLRCSPISGHTSVYWYQQALGLGLQFLLWYDEGEERNRGNFPPRFSGRQFPNYSSELNVNALELEDSALYLCASSLIRDFLFGPGTRLTVL.

A remark on this clone: This sample also contains other DNA sequences that code for the same CDR3. V is TRBV29-1 and J is TRBJ1-5; a weak D match, TRBD1 (5 bases). Germline V gene sequence: CDR1 SQVTM, CDR2 ANQGSEA. Trimming took off 4 bases at V and 1 base at J, with 5 bases between the two ends. The CDR3 covers 12 residues. CDR3 sequence reads: CSVGQSNQPQHF. CDR3 bases: TGCAGCGTTGGACAGAGCAATCAGCCCCAGCATTTT. The whole variable domain, remainder taken from reference TRBV29-1 and TRBJ1-5, is SAVISQKPSRDICQRGTSLTIQCQVDSQVTMMFWYRQQPGQSLTLIATANQGSEATYESGFVIDKFPISRPNLTFSTLTVSNMSPEDSSIYLCSVGQSNQPQHFGDGTRLSIL.

The rearrangement joins TRBV6-5 to TRBJ1-2; possibly TRBD1 for D (6 bases). The CDR3 has 15 amino acids. V gave up 4 bases and J gave up 1 base, with 13 bases separating them. Per germline, CDR1 MNHEY and CDR2 SVGAGI. The CDR3 DNA sequence: TGTGCCAGCAGTTCCCAGGTACAGGGTAACTATGGCTACACCTTC. Amino acid sequence: CASSSQVQGNYGYTF.

This chain joins TRBV29-1 and TRBJ1-2, with TRBD1 matching 9 bases. The CDR3 is 13 residues long. V was pared by 6 bases and J by 5 bases, with 7 bases of the junction left unmatched. Germline V gives CDR1 SQVTM, CDR2 ANQGSEA. CDR3 protein: CSVEKTGGYGYTF. The DNA of the CDR3 is TGCAGCGTAGAGAAGACAGGGGGTTATGGCTACACCTTC.

This clone appeared a few times. This sequence joins TRBV4-1 and TRBJ1-2; TRBD1 agrees at 7 bases. V was pared by 0 bases and J by 3 bases, with 7 bases of the junction left unmatched. This CDR3 has 16 residues. In germline, CDR1 is MGHRA, CDR2 YSYEKL. The CDR3 loop is CASSQDLGQIHYGYTF. CDR3 bases: TGCGCCAGCAGCCAAGATTTGGGACAGATACACTATGGCTACACCTTC.

A single count supports this clone. The V and J genes are TRBV19 and TRBJ2-2, with a tentative D call TRBD2 (6 bases). Per the germline V gene, CDR1 is LNHDA and CDR2 is SQIVND (reference sequence). The CDR3 runs to 20 residues. V was shortened by 7 bases and J by 0 bases, with 27 bases between the two germline ends. The chain's CDR3 is CASTSITLLARVANTGELFF. The CDR3 DNA follows: TGTGCCAGTACCAGTATAACCCTACTAGCACGGGTCGCGAACACCGGGGAGCTGTTTTTT. Filled out from reference TRBV19 and TRBJ2-2, the complete variable domain reads DGGITQSPKYLFRKEGQNVTLSCEQNLNHDAMYWYRQDPGQGLRLIYYSQIVNDFQKGDIAEGYSVSREKKESFPLTVTSAQKNPTAFYLCASTSITLLARVANTGELFFGEGSRLTVL.

This clone was seen only a few times. V usage is TRBV3-1 (or the pseudogene TRBV3-2) and J usage is TRBJ2-7, with D perhaps matching TRBD1 (5 bases). Germline assignment: CDR1 LGHDT and CDR2 YNNKEL (reference sequence). Trimming removed 4 bases at V and 7 bases at J, with 14 bases between. This CDR3 is 13 amino acids long. The CDR3 sequence: CASSPFRAGEQYF. CDR3 DNA: TGTGCCAGCAGCCCGTTCAGGGCCGGGGAGCAGTACTTC.